The TCR beta chain under discussion was sequenced for a study of beta chain features in type 1 diabetes. This CDR3 has 13 residues. Looked up from germline, CDR1 is LNHNV and CDR2 is YYDKDF (reference sequence). V was clipped by 8 bases and J by 2 bases, with 12 bases between them. Sequencing targeted expressed TCRB transcripts, as all isolated RNA had been reverse transcribed. Produced via immunoSEQ multiplex PCR; TCRdb's table is partial and in-frame only. The sample yields 680,000 or so clones, 15% to 19% seen once. The sequencing input was naive CD4+ T cells from blood. The TCR was taken from a man between 18 and 35 years old in good health. V is TRBV15 and J is TRBJ2-5; D may match TRBD1 or TRBD2 (5 bases each). The CDR3 here is CATAGAPQETQYF. CDR3 nucleotides: TGTGCCACCGCCGGGGCCCCACAAGAGACCCAGTACTTC.